This entry concerns a single T cell receptor (beta chain). Its antigen is not identified. The repertoire was sequenced with immunoSEQ multiplex PCR; TCRdb's copy has only in-frame clones and lacks some. Counted here are tens of thousands of clones, over 70% occurring once; the ten biggest clones make up 9.5% to 15%. These data originate in a study of OX40 agonist ivuxolimab in advanced cancers. The study's findings and limits: At doses 0.1 to 3.0 mg/kg, CD4+ and CD8+ clones expanded. Among the nonresponders, some also had low normalized T-cell clonal expansion. CD8+ T cells averaged more expanded clones than CD4+.

The CDR3 has 15 amino acids. CDR1 and CDR2 (germline): SGHNT, YYREEE (reference sequence). The trim removed 0 bases at V and 3 bases at J, leaving 5 bases unmatched. The J gene is TRBJ1-2, the V gene TRBV5-4; 7 bases agree with TRBD1. Sample: CD4+ or CD8+ T cells sorted from blood, taken in a trial of the OX40 agonist ivuxolimab. The TCR originated in an adult with an advanced solid tumor such as melanoma, head and neck, liver or kidney cancer. The CDR3 loop reads CASSLDRGADYGYTF. The CDR3 bases are TGTGCCAGCAGCTTGGACAGGGGCGCAGACTATGGCTACACCTTC.